These 29 T cell receptor beta chains came from one sample sequenced in a study of T cells in Graves' hyperthyroidism and ophthalmopathy. Amplification of TCR beta CDR3 regions was performed using RNA transcripts as template. First-round RT-PCR targeting the TCR CDR3 was performed with the HTBI primer set. TCRdb fed the multiplex PCR reads into MiXCR, producing one record per CDR3 protein. The sample has 500,000 to 550,000 distinct CDR3 sequences; just under 20% are singletons. The sequenced sample consisted of blood. The receptors derive from a middle-aged man with Graves' ophthalmopathy.

The J gene is TRBJ1-1, the V gene TRBV3-2; TRBD1, the table's D call, was not compared with the DNA. TRBV3-2 is a documented pseudogene. The CDR3 loop spans 16 amino acids. In DNA, the CDR3 is TGTGCCAGCAGCTTCCTGACAGCCCCTATGAACACTGAAGCTTTCTTT. Amino acids: CASSFLTAPMNTEAFF.

The chain recombines TRBV5-6 with TRBJ2-3, with D perhaps matching TRBD2 (5 bases). V shed 1 base and J shed 10 bases, with 10 bases lying between them. Germline V gene sequence: CDR1 SGHDT, CDR2 YYEEEE. The CDR3 runs 12 residues. The CDR3 spells CASSLQTMAQYF. The CDR3 DNA follows: TGTGCCAGCAGCTTGCAGACTATGGCGCAGTATTTT.

This clonotype was seen ten or more times. In DNA, the CDR3 is TGTGCCAGCAGCTTAAGACCCCTAGCGGGGGGGAGGGACGAGCAGTACTTC. It translates to CASSLRPLAGGRDEQYF. The rearrangement links TRBV11-2 to TRBJ2-7; 12 bases are shared with TRBD2. Germline-derived CDR1 and CDR2 are SGHAT and FQNNGV. V shed 2 bases and J 5 bases; nucleotides not matched to a gene: 10. This CDR3 has 17 amino acids.

This clonotype has a count of ten or more. The gene calls are TRBV2 and TRBJ2-3; D is unresolved. The CDR3 covers 13 residues. Germline CDR1 SNHLY, CDR2 FYNNEI. V lost 8 bases and J 5 bases, leaving 14 bases between the germline ends. The CDR3 DNA follows: TGTGCCAGCGGTAGACCCCCGGGAGATACGCAGTATTTT. It is translated as CASGRPPGDTQYF. The full variable domain, with the rest looked up from reference TRBV2 and TRBJ2-3, is EPEVTQTPSHQVTQMGQEVILRCVPISNHLYFYWYRQILGQKVEFLVSFYNNEISEKSEIFDDQFSVERPDGSNFTLKIRSTKLEDSAMYFCASGRPPGDTQYFGPGTRLTVL.

The J gene is TRBJ1-1, the V gene TRBV7-9, with TRBD1 as a possible D gene (6 bases). Germline loops: CDR1 SEHNR, CDR2 FQNEAQ (reference sequence). The CDR3 has 14 residues. The V end was cut by 2 bases, the J end by 4 bases, with 11 bases between. This chain's CDR3 is CASSLQGSRTEAFF. CDR3 nucleotide sequence: TGTGCCAGCAGCTTACAGGGGTCTCGCACTGAAGCTTTCTTT.

This clonotype has a count of ten or more. CDR3 DNA sequence: TGTGCCAGCAGAAAAGCCGTTTCCAACACTGAAGCTTTCTTT. Protein sequence: CASRKAVSNTEAFF. V usage is TRBV6-2 or TRBV6-3 and J usage is TRBJ1-1; the D is unclear. CDR1 and CDR2 from the germline V gene are MNHEY and SVGEGT. This CDR3 is built from 14 residues. V lost 6 bases to trimming and J lost 2 bases, with 13 bases between them.

The chain uses TRBV28 and TRBJ2-7, with 10 nucleotides matching TRBD2. J was trimmed by 3 bases and V by 6 bases; bases with no gene match: 14. The CDR3 totals 17 residues. Germline assignment: CDR1 MDHEN and CDR2 SYDVKM. This CDR3 reads CASRQGLAELNNYEQYF. CDR3 coding DNA: TGTGCCAGCAGACAAGGACTAGCGGAACTAAATAACTACGAGCAGTACTTC.

The chain is built from TRBV6-1 and TRBJ2-1, with TRBD2 matching 11 bases. Germline loops: CDR1 MNHNS, CDR2 SASEGT. CDR3 length equals 15 residues. The V and J ends lost 7 bases and 5 bases, in that order; junction bases with no gene match: 7. As DNA, the CDR3 is TGTGCCAGCACACTCCTAGCGGGGGGAAACAATGAGCAGTTCTTC. The encoded protein is CASTLLAGGNNEQFF.

J is TRBJ2-6 and V is TRBV6-1; 9 bases match TRBD1. The CDR3 spans 17 residues. J gave up 1 base and V 5 bases, and 6 bases lay outside the gene matches. CDR1 is MNHNS, CDR2 SASEGT, per germline. The CDR3 DNA reads as TGTGCCAGCAGTCGGACAGGGGTTAGTTCTGGGGCCAACGTCCTGACTTTC. Translation: CASSRTGVSSGANVLTF.

The CDR3 is CASSPGLQTSYEQYF. The CDR3 nucleotides read TGTGCCAGCAGCCCGGGACTCCAAACCTCCTACGAGCAGTACTTC. The V call is TRBV7-3, the J call TRBJ2-7; a weak D match, TRBD2 (6 bases). The CDR3 has 15 amino acids. CDR1 and CDR2 (germline): SGHTA, FQGTGA. Trimming shortened V by 5 bases and J by 0 bases, and 14 bases separated the two germline ends.

The sample holds many counts of this clonotype. The gene calls are TRBV30 and TRBJ2-2; the D gene is possibly TRBD2 (6 bases). CDR3 length equals 13 residues. CDR1 is GTSNPN and CDR2 is SVGIG in the germline V gene (reference sequence). Trimming removed 2 bases from V and 6 bases from J, with 10 bases in between. The CDR3 DNA is TGTGCCTGGAGTACTAGCACACCCGGGGAGCTGTTTTTT. This codes for CAWSTSTPGELFF.

This clonotype was seen many times. The rearrangement uses TRBV12-3 or TRBV12-4 and TRBJ2-7; D is ambiguous. V shed 7 bases and J shed 0 bases, with 13 bases lying between them. This CDR3 is built from 14 residues. The CDR3 bases are TGTGCCAGCAACGGACCTTCCAGCTCCTACGAGCAGTACTTC. Its protein is CASNGPSSSYEQYF.

This clonotype has a count of ten or more. The CDR3 DNA reads as TGTGCCAGCAGTGAAACGGGGGCTCCTAACTATGGCTACACCTTC. As protein: CASSETGAPNYGYTF. The V gene is TRBV2, the J gene TRBJ1-2; D is possibly TRBD1 (6 bases). CDR1 is SNHLY, CDR2 FYNNEI, per germline. The V and J ends lost 2 bases and 0 bases respectively, with 10 bases between them. This CDR3 has 15 amino acids.

The chain is built from TRBV3-1 and TRBJ1-6; D gene uncertain. Per the germline V gene, CDR1 is LGHDT and CDR2 is YNNKEL (reference sequence). The CDR3 has 16 amino acids. The V end was cut by 0 bases, the J end by 6 bases, with 12 bases between. This CDR3 reads CASSQDGGNPNSPLHF. The DNA of the CDR3 is TGTGCCAGCAGCCAAGACGGTGGGAATCCTAATTCACCCCTCCACTTT.

This clonotype was seen many times. V usage is TRBV11-1 and J usage is TRBJ2-7, with 11 bases aligning to TRBD2. Losses at the gene ends were 3 bases for V and 4 bases for J; bases not matched to a gene: 2. The CDR3 is made up of 14 amino acids. Germline CDR1 is SGHAT and CDR2 is FQDESV (reference sequence). CDR3 nucleotide sequence: TGTGCCAGCAGCTTGGGGACTAGCGGATACGAGCAGTACTTC. Translation: CASSLGTSGYEQYF.

This clonotype has ten or more counts. The chain joins TRBV6-1 to TRBJ2-7; perhaps TRBD2 as D (6 bases). The CDR3 is 18 residues long. In germline, CDR1 is MNHNS, CDR2 SASEGT. V was shortened by 5 bases and J by 0 bases, with 23 bases between the two germline ends. CDR3 nucleotide sequence: TGTGCCAGCAGTTCCCCGGGAGCCGATCCGAAGAGCTCCTACGAGCAGTACTTC. It is translated as CASSSPGADPKSSYEQYF.

This clonotype was seen a handful of times. This chain joins TRBV9 and TRBJ1-1; D is uncertain. Germline assignment: CDR1 SGDLS and CDR2 YYNGEE. The germline V and J ends were trimmed by 4 bases and 2 bases, with 12 bases remaining between them. The CDR3 has 14 amino acids. The CDR3 DNA reads TGTGCCAGCAGCTTAGCAATGGCCAACACTGAAGCTTTCTTT. Its protein product is CASSLAMANTEAFF. Filled out from reference TRBV9 and TRBJ1-1, the complete variable domain reads DSGVTQTPKHLITATGQRVTLRCSPRSGDLSVYWYQQSLDQGLQFLIQYYNGEERAKGNILERFSAQQFPDLHSELNLSSLELGDSALYFCASSLAMANTEAFFGQGTRLTVV.

The sample holds many counts of this clonotype. The chain couples TRBV6-1 to TRBJ2-1, with D possibly matching TRBD2 (7 bases). The CDR3 has 15 amino acids. The V gene's germline CDR1 is MNHNS and CDR2 SASEGT. Trimming stripped 1 base from V and 2 bases from J, with 9 bases between. CDR3 nucleotides: TGTGCCAGCAGTGAAGGCGGGGGCCCCTACAATGAGCAGTTCTTC. Translating gives CASSEGGGPYNEQFF.

The chain links TRBV4-1 to TRBJ2-7, with D possibly matching TRBD1 (6 bases). The CDR3 is 14 amino acids. Germline CDR1 reads MGHRA; CDR2 reads YSYEKL. V dropped 4 bases and J dropped 0 bases, with 10 bases sitting between them. The CDR3 sequence is CASSLRDNSYEQYF. CDR3 nucleotides: TGCGCCAGCAGCCTTCGGGACAACTCCTACGAGCAGTACTTC.

This clonotype was picked up many times. The chain joins TRBV20-1 to TRBJ2-1, with 9 bases matching TRBD2. CDR1 DFQATT and CDR2 SNEGSKA come from the germline V gene (reference sequence). After removal of 0 bases from V and 6 bases from J, the junction contained 6 bases not matched to a gene. The CDR3 length is 15 residues. In nucleotides, the CDR3 is TGCAGTGCTAGAGATTGGCGCGGGGGGGCCAATGAGCAGTTCTTC. Its protein is CSARDWRGGANEQFF.

The chain couples TRBV3-2 to TRBJ2-1; the D call of TRBD2 is as the table states it, not checked on the DNA. TRBV3-2 is listed as a pseudogene. The CDR3 runs to 15 residues. The CDR3 region is CASSQEGTWSNEQFF. CDR3 nucleotides: TGTGCCAGCAGCCAAGAGGGGACTTGGTCCAATGAGCAGTTCTTC.

On this clonotype: Its ends do not fully match the called genes, so a read error is possible. The V call is TRBV15, the J call TRBJ2-5, with D perhaps assigned TRBD1 or TRBD2 (7 bases each). The germline V gene encodes CDR1 LNHNV and CDR2 YYDKDF (reference sequence). The CDR3 loop spans 16 amino acids. Here the CDR3 DNA reads TGTGCCACCAGCAGAGATAGAGGGACTATTTTAGGGACAGCCCACTTC. Protein product: CATSRDRGTILGTAHF. The full variable domain, in which reference TRBV15 and TRBJ2-5 provide the parts outside the CDR3, is DAMVIQNPRYQVTQFGKPVTLSCSQTLNHNVMYWYQQKSSQAPKLLFHYYDKDFNNEADTPDNFQSRRPNTSFCFLDIRSPGLGDTAMYLCATSRDRGTILGTAHFGPGTRLLVL.

The chain links TRBV12-3 or TRBV12-4 to TRBJ1-3; 9 bases match TRBD1. The CDR3 is made up of 16 amino acids. The J segment lost 3 bases and the V segment lost 6 bases, leaving 9 bases of the junction unmatched. CDR3 residues: CASSLPGQGSGNTIYF. As DNA, the CDR3 is TGTGCCAGCAGCCTCCCAGGACAGGGGAGTGGAAACACCATATATTTT.

In its sample, this clonotype was seen many times. This chain joins TRBV11-3 and TRBJ2-1; 7 bases are a match to TRBD1. The J segment lost 8 bases and the V segment lost 5 bases, leaving 12 bases of the junction unmatched. Per germline, CDR1 SGHNT and CDR2 YENEEA. The CDR3 extends over 15 amino acids. CDR3 protein: CASSPRDSGLDEQFF. CDR3 nucleotides: TGTGCCAGCAGCCCCCGGGACAGTGGATTAGATGAGCAGTTCTTC.

This clonotype was seen at least ten times. The chain recombines TRBV2 with TRBJ2-1, with 8 nucleotides matching TRBD2. This CDR3 region has 13 residues. The germline V gene encodes CDR1 SNHLY and CDR2 FYNNEI. V was pared by 7 bases and J by 9 bases, with 8 bases of the junction left unmatched. The CDR3 region has the DNA TGTGCCAGCACACCGGGACTAGGGCCTGAGCAGTTCTTC. Protein sequence: CASTPGLGPEQFF.

Only a few counts were recorded for this clonotype. The chain employs TRBV18 and TRBJ2-5, with D perhaps assigned TRBD1 or TRBD2 (6 bases each). Trimming took off 3 bases at V and 0 bases at J, with 14 bases between the two ends. CDR1 and CDR2 (germline): KGHSH, LQKENI. The CDR3 totals 16 residues. The CDR3 sequence is CASSPNPGAHQETQYF. The CDR3 DNA reads as TGTGCCAGCTCACCGAATCCGGGGGCGCACCAAGAGACCCAGTACTTC.

The sample holds many counts of this clonotype. This chain uses TRBV7-9 with TRBJ2-1, with a possible D match to TRBD2 (6 bases). The V end was cut by 1 base, the J end by 9 bases, with 13 bases between. CDR1 SEHNR and CDR2 FQNEAQ come from the germline V gene (reference sequence). This CDR3 comprises 14 residues. CDR3 DNA: TGTGCCAGCAGCTTAGATTTTGGGACTCCTGAGCAGTTCTTC. Residues: CASSLDFGTPEQFF.

This clonotype was seen more than once but under ten times. The chain uses TRBV19 and TRBJ1-2, with TRBD1 matching over 10 bases. Germline CDR1 is LNHDA and CDR2 is SQIVND (reference sequence). This CDR3 is 15 amino acids long. Trimming cost V 4 bases and J 8 bases; bases outside gene matches: 10. The CDR3 sequence: CASSRGQGPTQGYTF. In DNA, the CDR3 is TGTGCCAGTAGTAGGGGACAGGGGCCGACCCAGGGCTACACCTTC.

The V gene is TRBV5-1, the J gene TRBJ2-2; 13 nucleotides align to TRBD2. The CDR3 consists of 16 residues. Germline V CDR1 and CDR2: SGHRS, YFSETQ. J was trimmed by 3 bases and V by 4 bases; bases with no gene match: 3. CDR3 coding DNA: TGCGCCAGCAGCACTAGCGGGAGGGCATACACCGGGGAGCTGTTTTTT. Amino acids: CASSTSGRAYTGELFF. Looking up the rest from reference TRBV5-1 and TRBJ2-2 gives the full variable domain: KAGVTQTPRYLIKTRGQQVTLSCSPISGHRSVSWYQQTPGQGLQFLFEYFSETQRNKGNFPGRFSGRQFSNSRSEMNVSTLELGDSALYLCASSTSGRAYTGELFFGEGSRLTVL.